This T cell receptor (beta chain) was documented in a study of blood T cell repertoires in COVID-19. About the research overall: From the United States, Italy and Spain came samples of acute and convalescent COVID-19. PBMCs, B-cell-depleted T cells, or T cells were the source of the cDNA or gDNA that made up the material.

In the original analysis: Amplified reference gene primers provided the basis for estimating nucleated cell counts. Assay used: immunoSEQ multiplex PCR; TCRdb lists only in-frame clones, some missing. From that table come the V and J calls and clone size; the DNA was used to work out D and trimming. The sample includes under 85,000 clones, 88% of them seen just once. The CDR3 runs 15 residues. Germline loops: CDR1 SGHTA, CDR2 FQGNSA. The V segment lost 5 bases and the J segment 4 bases; nucleotides outside the gene matches: 7. The sequence was collected from a man aged 70-80 years with acute or convalescent COVID-19. V usage is TRBV7-2 and J usage is TRBJ2-5, with 10 bases that match TRBD2. The material sequenced was peripheral blood. CDR3 in amino acids: CASSTPLAGVETQYF. CDR3 bases: TGTGCCAGCAGCACCCCCCTAGCGGGGGTAGAGACCCAGTACTTC.